The 26 T cell receptor beta chains given below trace back to one sample, sequenced in a study of T cells in Graves' hyperthyroidism and ophthalmopathy. The source material, RNA transcripts, was used to amplify TCR beta CDR3 regions. With the HTBI primer set, the TCR CDR3 went through a first round of RT-PCR. TCRdb re-called the multiplex PCR reads through MiXCR, storing one row per CDR3 protein. The sample lists about 130,000 distinct CDR3 sequences, approximately 20% occurring once. The sample taken for sequencing was blood. The receptors stem from a woman aged 45-65 years with Graves' hyperthyroidism that later progressed to Graves' ophthalmopathy.

This clonotype was seen at least ten times. V and J are TRBV6-1 and TRBJ2-5, with a weak D call TRBD1 (6 bases). The ends were cut back, 5 bases at V and 1 base at J, with 11 bases in the middle. The CDR3 sequence is 14 residues long. Germline V gives CDR1 MNHNS, CDR2 SASEGT. This CDR3 reads CASSFGQRQETQYF. The CDR3 region has the DNA TGTGCCAGCAGTTTTGGACAGCGCCAAGAGACCCAGTACTTC.

This clonotype was seen a few times. In nucleotides, the CDR3 is TGTGCCAGCAGCTCTGACAGGACTGCCCTCCACTTT. This sequence encodes CASSSDRTALHF. This rearrangement joins TRBV28 to TRBJ1-6; D perhaps matches TRBD1 (6 bases). From germline, CDR1 is MDHEN and CDR2 SYDVKM. This CDR3 comprises 12 residues. V was clipped by 6 bases and J by 14 bases, with 14 bases between them.

V and J are TRBV28 and TRBJ1-6; D gene uncertain. This CDR3 has 14 amino acids. V gave up 7 bases and J gave up 7 bases, with 14 bases separating them. Per germline, CDR1 MDHEN and CDR2 SYDVKM. Here the CDR3 DNA reads TGTGCCAGCACCGAGCTGGGTACGAATTCACCCCTCCACTTT. Encoded protein: CASTELGTNSPLHF.

The rearrangement joins TRBV5-4 to TRBJ2-1, with D perhaps TRBD1 or TRBD2 (7 bases each). The germline CDR1 and CDR2 sequences are SGHNT and YYREEE (reference sequence). V was clipped by 0 bases and J by 6 bases, with 13 bases between them. The CDR3 runs to 15 residues. As DNA, the CDR3 is TGTGCCAGCAGCTTGGGGCAGGGGGGGTTCAATGAGCAGTTCTTC. It translates to CASSLGQGGFNEQFF.

This clonotype was found a few times. The rearrangement joins TRBV10-3 to TRBJ1-2; D not resolved. Deletions cut 3 bases from V and 1 base from J, with 9 bases between. Germline V gene data show CDR1 as ENHRY and CDR2 as SYGVKD. The CDR3 has 14 residues. The CDR3 region is CAISDPGINYGYTF. CDR3 in DNA: TGTGCCATCAGTGATCCCGGGATTAACTATGGCTACACCTTC.

This clonotype appeared a few times. V gene TRBV4-2 combines with J gene TRBJ2-4; 11 bases are shared with TRBD2. This CDR3 comprises 17 residues. The J segment lost 4 bases and the V segment lost 1 base, leaving 6 bases of the junction unmatched. CDR1 and CDR2 (germline): LGHNA, YNFKEQ. CDR3 loop: CASSQGGGTSGKNIQYF. CDR3 nucleotides: TGTGCCAGCAGCCAAGGAGGGGGGACTAGCGGTAAAAACATTCAGTACTTC.

This clonotype was observed at least ten times. The V gene is TRBV11-3, the J gene TRBJ2-1; 9 bases map to TRBD1. The CDR3 length is 13 residues. The J segment lost 7 bases and the V segment lost 6 bases, leaving 4 bases of the junction unmatched. Germline values: CDR1 SGHNT, CDR2 YENEEA. The DNA for the CDR3 is TGTGCCAGCAGAAAGACAGGGGGGAATGAGCAGTTCTTC. This gives the protein CASRKTGGNEQFF.

The table lists this clonotype with many counts. The chain links TRBV28 to TRBJ1-1, with D possibly matching TRBD1 (5 bases). The CDR3 has 15 residues. Germline CDR1 is MDHEN and CDR2 is SYDVKM. Trimming cost V 5 bases and J 4 bases, with 17 bases left between them. The CDR3 sequence: CASSPQDSFFTEAFF. CDR3 nucleotides: TGTGCCAGCAGTCCCCAAGACAGCTTTTTCACTGAAGCTTTCTTT. Drawing the rest from reference TRBV28 and TRBJ1-1, the complete variable domain is DVKVTQSSRYLVKRTGEKVFLECVQDMDHENMFWYRQDPGLGLRLIYFSYDVKMKEKGDIPEGYSVSREKKERFSLILESASTNQTSMYLCASSPQDSFFTEAFFGQGTRLTVV.

This clonotype was observed many times. The chain carries TRBV12-3 or TRBV12-4 and TRBJ2-2; TRBD2 is a possible D gene (6 bases). The CDR3 is 15 amino acids. Trimming took 5 bases from V and 2 from J, leaving 12 bases between them. The CDR3 protein is CASSNGGVNTGELFF. The CDR3 nucleotides are TGTGCCAGCAGTAACGGCGGGGTTAACACCGGGGAGCTGTTTTTT.

The table lists this clonotype with many counts. The rearrangement links TRBV28 to TRBJ2-7; TRBD2 matches 12 bases. Germline lookup yields CDR1 MDHEN and CDR2 SYDVKM. This CDR3 comprises 17 residues. The J segment lost 2 bases and the V segment lost 10 bases, leaving 15 bases of the junction unmatched. CDR3 sequence: CAIGGRRASGRAYEQYF. DNA of the CDR3: TGTGCCATAGGGGGTCGCCGGGCTAGCGGGAGGGCCTACGAGCAGTACTTC.

This clonotype was seen at least ten times. V gene TRBV12-3 or TRBV12-4 combines with J gene TRBJ1-5; D is uncertain. The CDR3 has 13 amino acids. Trimming left V 4 bases short and J 6 bases short, with 10 bases between. The CDR3 sequence: CASSSRRLQPQHF. The CDR3 nucleotides are TGTGCCAGCAGTTCCCGCCGACTTCAGCCCCAGCATTTT.

This clonotype was seen repeatedly, ten times or more. The CDR3 spells CASSPWTFNNSPLHF. The CDR3 DNA reads as TGTGCCAGCAGTCCCTGGACATTCAATAATTCACCCCTCCACTTT. The chain couples TRBV27 to TRBJ1-6; D may be TRBD1 (5 bases). Germline CDR1 MNHEY, CDR2 SMNVEV (reference sequence). With 5 bases removed from V and 5 bases from J, the gap between germline ends came to 13 bases. CDR3 size: 15 residues.

This clonotype has a count of ten or more. CDR3 region: CASSPRAGPTSGRYEQFF. CDR3 DNA: TGTGCCAGCAGCCCTAGGGCAGGGCCGACTAGCGGGAGGTATGAGCAGTTCTTC. The chain employs TRBV27 and TRBJ2-1, with TRBD2 matching 13 bases. CDR1 is MNHEY and CDR2 is SMNVEV in the germline V gene (reference sequence). The CDR3 is made up of 18 amino acids. J gave up 8 bases and V 6 bases, and 16 bases lay outside the gene matches.

This clonotype has at least ten counts. This chain uses TRBV20-1 with TRBJ2-4; D gene ambiguous. V was clipped by 3 bases and J by 5 bases, with 2 bases between them. Germline CDR1 reads DFQATT; CDR2 reads SNEGSKA (reference sequence). The CDR3 contains 10 residues. For the CDR3, the DNA is TGCAGTGCTAGGGAAAACATTCAGTACTTC. Its protein product is CSARENIQYF.

The chain joins TRBV7-9 to TRBJ2-1, with D perhaps TRBD1 (5 bases). V dropped 3 bases and J dropped 7 bases, with 13 bases sitting between them. Germline V CDR1 and CDR2: SEHNR, FQNEAQ (reference sequence). The CDR3 contains 14 residues. The CDR3 loop reads CASSFSQGLNEQFF. CDR3 in DNA: TGTGCCAGCAGCTTCTCCCAGGGTCTGAATGAGCAGTTCTTC.

This clonotype was recorded many times. The chain is built from TRBV18 and TRBJ1-3, with D unresolved. V lost 8 bases and J lost 0, with 11 bases in between. Germline CDR1 KGHSH, CDR2 LQKENI. This CDR3 has 14 amino acids. CDR3 in amino acids: CASGEQNSGNTIYF. CDR3 DNA: TGTGCCAGCGGCGAACAAAACTCTGGAAACACCATATATTTT.

The CDR3 protein is CSASANEKLFF. The DNA for the CDR3 is TGCAGTGCTAGTGCTAATGAAAAACTGTTTTTT. V is TRBV20-1 and J is TRBJ1-4; D ambiguous. The CDR3 is 11 amino acids. V shed 3 bases and J shed 3 bases, with 2 bases lying between them. CDR1 and CDR2 (germline): DFQATT, SNEGSKA (reference sequence).

This clonotype was seen many times. This chain uses TRBV5-1 with TRBJ2-1; 10 positions match TRBD1. CDR3 length equals 15 residues. The J segment lost 5 bases and the V segment lost 3 bases, leaving 5 bases of the junction unmatched. Germline V gives CDR1 SGHRS, CDR2 YFSETQ. The DNA of the CDR3 is TGCGCCAGCAGCTCTGGACAGGGGGGGAACAATGAGCAGTTCTTC. Translating gives CASSSGQGGNNEQFF.

This clonotype has at least ten counts. The chain is built from TRBV30 and TRBJ2-6; 7 nucleotides agree with TRBD1. Germline values: CDR1 GTSNPN, CDR2 SVGIG (reference sequence). V lost 5 bases, J lost 1 base, and 2 bases stayed unmatched. The CDR3 has 14 amino acids. The CDR3 sequence is CAWAGGSGANVLTF. The CDR3 bases are TGTGCCTGGGCAGGGGGATCTGGGGCCAACGTCCTGACTTTC.

Ten or more counts support this clonotype. The chain recombines TRBV27 with TRBJ2-1; the match to TRBD1 covers 10 bases. V was pared by 2 bases and J by 7 bases, with 5 bases of the junction left unmatched. Germline V gene sequence: CDR1 MNHEY, CDR2 SMNVEV (reference sequence). The CDR3 is made up of 15 amino acids. CDR3 residues: CASSLGTGVVNEQFF. The CDR3 DNA sequence: TGTGCCAGCAGTTTAGGGACAGGGGTAGTTAATGAGCAGTTCTTC.

The chain joins TRBV28 to TRBJ1-5, with TRBD1 as a possible D gene (6 bases). The germline CDR1 and CDR2 sequences are MDHEN and SYDVKM. CDR3 length: 15 amino acids. Trimming shortened V by 6 bases and J by 2 bases, and 14 bases separated the two germline ends. Here the CDR3 DNA reads TGTGCCAGCAGCCTACAGGGTTTGGGCAATCAGCCCCAGCATTTT. It is translated as CASSLQGLGNQPQHF.

Note on this clonotype: This may arise from a read error, as a much more abundant clone is one base away. The conserved final phenylalanine or tryptophan is absent from the CDR3, which likely points to a read error. J is TRBJ2-7 and V is TRBV28; D remains ambiguous. The CDR3 contains 15 residues. Germline CDR1 and CDR2: MDHEN and SYDVKM. The germline V and J ends were trimmed by 5 bases and 0 bases, with 14 bases remaining between them. CDR3 DNA sequence: TGTGCCAGCAGTCCCGTGGGTGGGTCCTCCTACGAGCAGTACTCC. Its translation: CASSPVGGSSYEQYS.

This clonotype turned up a few times. The V gene is TRBV20-1, the J gene TRBJ1-2; maybe TRBD1 (5 bases). The CDR3 loop spans 13 amino acids. Trimming removed 5 bases at V and 4 bases at J, with 14 bases between. Germline loops: CDR1 DFQATT, CDR2 SNEGSKA (reference sequence). CDR3 residues: CSAPLGQGYGYTF. In DNA, the CDR3 is TGCAGTGCTCCGCTAGGGCAGGGCTATGGCTACACCTTC.

The sample holds a few counts of this clonotype. For the CDR3, the DNA is TGTGCCAGCAGGGTAGCGGGAGGGCGGGACAATGAGCAGTTCTTC. It specifies CASRVAGGRDNEQFF. J is TRBJ2-1 and V is TRBV11-2; 11 nucleotides agree with TRBD2. The CDR3 totals 15 residues. The germline V gene has CDR1 SGHAT and CDR2 FQNNGV. V dropped 6 bases and J dropped 5; count of bases not matched to a gene: 6.

Concerning this clonotype: This sequence may be a read error, since a much larger clone differs from it by one base. This CDR3 fails to terminate in the conserved phenylalanine or tryptophan, so it likely reflects a read error. The chain uses TRBV5-1 and TRBJ2-2; D call uncertain. Deletions cut 5 bases from V and 4 bases from J, with 6 bases between. Germline lookup yields CDR1 SGHRS and CDR2 YFSETQ. The CDR3 totals 12 residues. The CDR3 is CASRFSTGELFL. The CDR3 nucleotides are TGCGCCAGCAGATTCAGCACCGGGGAGCTGTTTTTG.

In its sample, this clonotype was seen many times. The chain uses TRBV2 and TRBJ2-7; 11 positions match TRBD1. This CDR3 contains 14 residues. Germline V gene sequence: CDR1 SNHLY, CDR2 FYNNEI. The junction had 5 bases not matched to a gene; V was cut back by 6 bases and J by 4 bases. The CDR3 sequence: CASSRTGGLYEQYF. The CDR3 bases are TGTGCCAGCAGCCGGACAGGGGGCTTGTACGAGCAGTACTTC.